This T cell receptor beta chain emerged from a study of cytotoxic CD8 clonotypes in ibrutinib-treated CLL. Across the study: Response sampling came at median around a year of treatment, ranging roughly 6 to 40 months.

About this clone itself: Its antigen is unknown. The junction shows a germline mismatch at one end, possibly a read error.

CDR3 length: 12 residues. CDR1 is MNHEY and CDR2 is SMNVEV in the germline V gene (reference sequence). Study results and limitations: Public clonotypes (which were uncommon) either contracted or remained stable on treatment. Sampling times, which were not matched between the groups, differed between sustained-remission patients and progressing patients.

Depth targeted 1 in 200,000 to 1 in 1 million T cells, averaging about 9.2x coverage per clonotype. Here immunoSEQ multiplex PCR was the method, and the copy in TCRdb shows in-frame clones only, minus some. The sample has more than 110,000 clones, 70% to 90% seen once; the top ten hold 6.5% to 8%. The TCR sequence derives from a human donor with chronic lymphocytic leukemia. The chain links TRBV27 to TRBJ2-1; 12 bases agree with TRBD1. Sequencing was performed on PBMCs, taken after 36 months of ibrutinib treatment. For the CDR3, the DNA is TGTGCCAGCGGGTACCGGGACAGGGGGCACATCTTC. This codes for CASGYRDRGHIF.